Shown below are 30 T cell receptor beta chains from a single sample sequenced in a study of early stage breast cancer tumors. The method was immunoSEQ multiplex PCR; TCRdb's version includes in-frame clones alone and lacks a portion of them. The table lists some 19,000 clones, 76% of them singletons, with 28% in the top ten. The material sequenced was blood. Receptors originate from a person aged 55-75 years with breast cancer.

CDR3 loop: CASSRPSGTGNSYEQYF. The DNA of the CDR3 is TGTGCCAGCAGCCGACCTTCCGGGACAGGGAACTCCTACGAGCAGTACTTC. This chain uses TRBV4-2 with TRBJ2-7, with TRBD1 matching over 9 bases. Trimming took 4 bases from V and 0 from J; bases not matched to a gene: 10. This CDR3 comprises 17 residues. CDR1 is LGHNA and CDR2 is YNFKEQ in the germline V gene.

The rearrangement joins TRBV5-1 to TRBJ2-3, with D maybe TRBD2 (6 bases). Germline V gene data show CDR1 as SGHRS and CDR2 as YFSETQ. The CDR3 consists of 17 residues. Between the trimmed V and J ends, which lost 1 base and 5 bases, there was a span of 20 bases. The CDR3 sequence: CASSLRLGGNGGDTQYF. CDR3 nucleotides: TGCGCCAGCAGCTTGAGACTTGGGGGTAACGGGGGAGATACGCAGTATTTT.

J is TRBJ2-5 and V is TRBV5-1; TRBD2 matches at 8 bases. With V trimmed by 4 bases and J by 1 base, 9 bases remained unmatched. CDR3 length: 16 amino acids. Germline loops: CDR1 SGHRS, CDR2 YFSETQ. This CDR3 is CASSPGLAGSQETQYF. CDR3 coding DNA: TGCGCCAGCAGCCCCGGGCTAGCGGGTTCCCAAGAGACCCAGTACTTC.

In its sample, this clone is medium-sized. The chain combines TRBV7-8 with TRBJ2-7; perhaps TRBD1 as D (6 bases). Germline loops: CDR1 SGHVS, CDR2 FQNEAQ. The CDR3 sequence is 15 residues long. Trimming took off 0 bases at V and 0 bases at J, with 9 bases between the two ends. Written as DNA, the CDR3 is TGTGCCAGCAGCTTAGCTCAGGGGCCCTCCTACGAGCAGTACTTC. It translates to CASSLAQGPSYEQYF.

This clone turned up a few times. V gene TRBV25-1 combines with J gene TRBJ1-5, with D unclear. The CDR3 has 12 amino acids. V lost 5 bases and J lost 10, with 12 bases in between. Germline CDR1 reads MGHDK; CDR2 reads SYGVNS. The CDR3 loop reads CASSLAEGPQHF. CDR3 nucleotide sequence: TGTGCCAGCAGTCTTGCGGAGGGACCCCAGCATTTT. The whole variable domain, filled in from reference TRBV25-1 and TRBJ1-5, reads EADIYQTPRYLVIGTGKKITLECSQTMGHDKMYWYQQDPGMELHLIHYSYGVNSTEKGDLSSESTVSRIRTEHFPLTLESARPSHTSQYLCASSLAEGPQHFGDGTRLSIL.

The sample holds a few counts of this clone. The J gene is TRBJ1-2, the V gene TRBV10-3, with TRBD1 matching 10 bases. V lost 2 bases, J lost 7 bases, and 10 bases stayed unmatched. From germline, CDR1 is ENHRY and CDR2 SYGVKD. This CDR3 has 16 residues. This chain's CDR3 is CAISEVTGGPLGGYTF. The CDR3, as DNA: TGTGCCATCAGTGAGGTGACAGGGGGCCCCCTCGGTGGCTACACCTTC.

This chain uses TRBV7-8 with TRBJ2-2, with 7 nucleotides matching TRBD2. Germline trimming cut 5 bases from V and 2 bases from J; bases unmatched to any gene: 5. CDR3 length: 15 residues. Germline values: CDR1 SGHVS, CDR2 FQNEAQ. The CDR3 DNA reads as TGTGCCAGCAGCACCGGGACTATAAACACCGGGGAGCTGTTTTTT. As protein: CASSTGTINTGELFF.

V and J are TRBV7-8 and TRBJ2-3; a weak D match, TRBD1 (6 bases). The CDR3 has 13 residues. With 7 bases removed from V and 4 bases from J, the gap between germline ends came to 12 bases. The V gene's germline CDR1 is SGHVS and CDR2 FQNEAQ. The CDR3 loop is CASIRGSADTQYF. The CDR3 DNA reads as TGTGCCAGCATCAGGGGCAGCGCAGATACGCAGTATTTT.

This chain links TRBV5-1 with TRBJ2-7, with D possibly TRBD1 on 5 matching bases. The V and J ends lost 4 bases and 2 bases respectively, with 13 bases between them. Per the germline V gene, CDR1 is SGHRS and CDR2 is YFSETQ. The CDR3 has 14 residues. CDR3 sequence: CASSQTWTPYEQYF. DNA of the CDR3: TGCGCCAGCAGCCAAACATGGACACCCTACGAGCAGTACTTC. Complete variable domain (other parts from reference TRBV5-1 and TRBJ2-7): KAGVTQTPRYLIKTRGQQVTLSCSPISGHRSVSWYQQTPGQGLQFLFEYFSETQRNKGNFPGRFSGRQFSNSRSEMNVSTLELGDSALYLCASSQTWTPYEQYFGPGTRLTVT.

V and J are TRBV27 and TRBJ2-2, with D unresolved. CDR1 and CDR2 (germline): MNHEY, SMNVEV (reference sequence). V dropped 7 bases and J dropped 3 bases, with 6 bases sitting between them. The CDR3 extends over 12 amino acids. The CDR3 DNA follows: TGTGCCAGCAATGGCGACACCGGGGAGCTGTTTTTT. Protein product: CASNGDTGELFF.

This chain uses TRBV5-6 with TRBJ1-2; no reliable D call. V shed 5 bases and J shed 6 bases, with 17 bases lying between them. The germline V gene has CDR1 SGHDT and CDR2 YYEEEE. The CDR3 runs to 14 residues. CDR3 sequence reads: CASSPAAGSDGYTF. The CDR3 DNA reads TGTGCCAGCAGTCCGGCTGCGGGGTCGGATGGCTACACCTTC.

The chain couples TRBV6-6 to TRBJ1-6; D unresolved. The CDR3 spans 14 residues. CDR1 MNHNY and CDR2 SVGAGI come from the germline V gene (reference sequence). The ends were cut back, 0 bases at V and 7 bases at J, with 7 bases in the middle. DNA for the CDR3: TGTGCCAGCAGTTACTCCGGGCTAAATTCACCCCTCCACTTT. Protein product: CASSYSGLNSPLHF.

This clone was detected only a few times. This CDR3 reads CASRRDSSSGELFF. Here the CDR3 DNA reads TGTGCCAGCAGACGGGATTCGAGCTCGGGGGAGCTGTTTTTT. The V call is TRBV9, the J call TRBJ2-2; tentative D call: TRBD2 (5 bases). Trimming left V 5 bases short and J 8 bases short, with 16 bases between. Germline assignment: CDR1 SGDLS and CDR2 YYNGEE. CDR3 size: 14 residues. The full variable domain, with the rest looked up from reference TRBV9 and TRBJ2-2, is DSGVTQTPKHLITATGQRVTLRCSPRSGDLSVYWYQQSLDQGLQFLIQYYNGEERAKGNILERFSAQQFPDLHSELNLSSLELGDSALYFCASRRDSSSGELFFGEGSRLTVL.

The V gene is TRBV7-6, the J gene TRBJ2-5; TRBD1 matches 9 bases. This CDR3 has 14 amino acids. The V and J ends lost 4 bases and 4 bases, in that order; junction bases with no gene match: 4. The germline gives CDR1 SGHVS, CDR2 FNYEAQ. CDR3 nucleotides: TGTGCCAGCAGCTACACAGGGGGCGGAGAGACCCAGTACTTC. Translating it yields CASSYTGGGETQYF.

The genes are TRBV6-1 and TRBJ1-2; D ambiguous. The CDR3 is 14 residues long. Germline loops: CDR1 MNHNS, CDR2 SASEGT. V lost 3 bases and J lost 0, with 8 bases in between. Written as DNA, the CDR3 is TGTGCCAGCAGTGAGGACGGATCTAACTATGGCTACACCTTC. It yields the protein CASSEDGSNYGYTF.

V gene TRBV29-1 combines with J gene TRBJ2-7; possible D gene TRBD2, 5 bases. The CDR3 is 12 amino acids. V was shortened by 7 bases and J by 6 bases, with 16 bases between the two germline ends. The germline V gene has CDR1 SQVTM and CDR2 ANQGSEA. The CDR3 is CSGIETMGEQYF. DNA for the CDR3: TGCAGCGGAATTGAGACTATGGGCGAGCAGTACTTC.

The chain recombines TRBV5-1 with TRBJ2-1, with TRBD2 matching 7 bases. V was clipped by 7 bases and J by 0 bases; unmatched bases: 4. The CDR3 covers 14 residues. Germline values: CDR1 SGHRS, CDR2 YFSETQ. The CDR3 reads CASGRDPSYNEQFF. CDR3 DNA: TGCGCCAGCGGGAGGGACCCCTCCTACAATGAGCAGTTCTTC.

The chain has TRBV6-4 and TRBJ2-3, with 10 bases fitting TRBD2. The J segment lost 4 bases and the V segment lost 5 bases, leaving 9 bases of the junction unmatched. CDR3 length equals 16 residues. Germline CDR1 reads MRHNA; CDR2 reads SNTAGT. CDR3 residues: CASSPQLAGVADTQYF. CDR3 DNA sequence: TGTGCCAGCAGTCCCCAGCTAGCGGGGGTGGCAGATACGCAGTATTTT.

This chain uses TRBV14 with TRBJ1-3; D remains unclear. Germline values: CDR1 SGHDN, CDR2 FVKESK. V gave up 4 bases and J gave up 0 bases, with 4 bases separating them. The CDR3 runs 13 residues. CDR3 region: CASSRYSGNTIYF. Written as DNA, the CDR3 is TGTGCCAGCAGCCGCTACTCTGGAAACACCATATATTTT.

The chain recombines TRBV4-2 with TRBJ2-3; TRBD1 matches 9 bases. Trimming at V came to 3 bases and at J to 2 bases, leaving 12 bases not matched to a gene. Germline loops: CDR1 LGHNA, CDR2 YNFKEQ. This CDR3 has 18 amino acids. The CDR3 DNA follows: TGTGCCAGCAGCCATACCCCGGGACAGGGTTCGCTCACAGATACGCAGTATTTT. This encodes CASSHTPGQGSLTDTQYF.

This chain joins TRBV6-5 and TRBJ1-5; 8 nucleotides align to TRBD1. The trim removed 8 bases at V and 6 bases at J, leaving 12 bases unmatched. The CDR3 has 15 amino acids. CDR1 and CDR2 (germline): MNHEY, SVGAGI. The CDR3 protein is CASRPGQGRFQPQHF. CDR3 nucleotide sequence: TGTGCCAGCCGACCCGGACAGGGCAGGTTTCAGCCCCAGCATTTT.

The rearrangement joins TRBV18 to TRBJ2-1; 10 bases match TRBD2. With 4 bases clipped from V and 6 bases from J, the junction kept 12 bases outside the gene matches. The CDR3 consists of 17 residues. CDR1 is KGHSH, CDR2 LQKENI, per germline. CDR3 region: CASSLFQLAGEGNEQFF. DNA of the CDR3: TGTGCCAGCTCACTCTTCCAGCTAGCGGGAGAAGGCAATGAGCAGTTCTTC.

The chain has TRBV4-2 and TRBJ2-2; the D gene is possibly TRBD2 (5 bases). The CDR3 length is 20 residues. Trimming stripped 0 bases from V and 3 bases from J, with 23 bases between. The germline CDR1 and CDR2 sequences are LGHNA and YNFKEQ. This CDR3 is CASSQDRPSLPRRDTGELFF. CDR3 sequence (DNA): TGTGCCAGCAGCCAAGATAGGCCCTCCCTCCCTCGGCGGGACACCGGGGAGCTGTTTTTT.

In DNA, the CDR3 is TGTGCCAGCAGTGGATACGAGCAGTACTTC. It encodes CASSGYEQYF. The V gene is TRBV2, the J gene TRBJ2-7; unclear D gene. CDR3 length: 10 residues. V gave up 4 bases and J gave up 4 bases, with 2 bases separating them. Germline values: CDR1 SNHLY, CDR2 FYNNEI.

This CDR3 reads CASSLPRDNSPLHF. The CDR3 DNA follows: TGTGCCAGCAGCTTGCCCAGAGATAATTCACCCCTCCACTTT. V is TRBV5-4 and J is TRBJ1-6, with unresolved D. Per germline, CDR1 SGHNT and CDR2 YYREEE (reference sequence). This CDR3 spans 14 amino acids. V shed 1 base and J shed 5 bases, with 7 bases lying between them.

The chain carries TRBV2 and TRBJ2-5; D call uncertain. The V end was cut by 3 bases, the J end by 0 bases, with 2 bases between. This CDR3 contains 12 residues. Germline V lookup: CDR1 SNHLY, CDR2 FYNNEI. In nucleotides, the CDR3 is TGTGCCAGCAGTGATAACCAAGAGACCCAGTACTTC. It specifies CASSDNQETQYF.

CDR3 protein: CASSMAHEQYF. CDR3 coding DNA: TGTGCCAGTAGTATGGCCCACGAGCAGTACTTC. V gene TRBV19 combines with J gene TRBJ2-7; D unclear. The CDR3 is 11 amino acids. In germline, CDR1 is LNHDA, CDR2 SQIVND (reference sequence). The V gene lost 3 bases and the J gene lost 5 bases, with 5 bases spanning the gap.

The chain has TRBV27 and TRBJ2-2, with a possible D match to TRBD2 (6 bases). Germline V gene sequence: CDR1 MNHEY, CDR2 SMNVEV (reference sequence). V was shortened by 1 base and J by 7 bases, with 10 bases between the two germline ends. This CDR3 spans 14 amino acids. This CDR3 is CASSLYGGFGELFF. The CDR3 bases are TGTGCCAGCAGTTTATACGGGGGATTCGGGGAGCTGTTTTTT.

The V gene is TRBV11-3, the J gene TRBJ2-2, with D possibly matching TRBD2 (5 bases). V lost 5 bases and J lost 3, with 13 bases in between. Germline V gene sequence: CDR1 SGHNT, CDR2 YENEEA. CDR3 length equals 15 residues. CDR3 sequence: CASSDVATHTGELFF. The CDR3 coding sequence is TGTGCCAGCAGCGACGTAGCGACTCACACCGGGGAGCTGTTTTTT. Supplemented by reference TRBV11-3 and TRBJ2-2, the full variable domain reads EAGVVQSPRYKIIEKKQPVAFWCNPISGHNTLYWYLQNLGQGPELLIRYENEEAVDDSQLPKDRFSAERLKGVDSTLKIQPAELGDSAVYLCASSDVATHTGELFFGEGSRLTVL.

The rearrangement joins TRBV19 to TRBJ2-5; 8 nucleotides match TRBD2. The germline gives CDR1 LNHDA, CDR2 SQIVND (reference sequence). The CDR3 sequence is 17 residues long. V shed 1 base, J shed 5 bases, and the junction held 12 bases outside the gene matches. The CDR3 DNA reads as TGTGCCAGTAGTATAGCCTCGGCGGGGGGTCCGTATGAGACCCAGTACTTC. Amino acid sequence: CASSIASAGGPYETQYF.